A single sample gave rise to the 27 T cell receptor beta chains below, sequenced in a study of T cell responses to AZD1222 COVID-19 vaccine. Profiling relied on immunoSEQ multiplex PCR, and the TCRdb table lists in-frame clones only, not all of them. The sample lists fewer than 150,000 clones, less than 95% occurring once. The sequenced sample was peripheral blood, obtained on day 0 of AZD1222 vaccination. Receptors originate from an adult in good health.

This clone came up once. V gene TRBV9 combines with J gene TRBJ1-1; tentative D call: TRBD1 (6 bases). The germline V gene encodes CDR1 SGDLS and CDR2 YYNGEE. Trimming stripped 4 bases from V and 4 bases from J, with 17 bases between. CDR3 length equals 15 residues. For the CDR3, the DNA is TGTGCCAGCAGCAGATCACAGGGATTAAGCACTGAAGCTTTCTTT. Protein product: CASSRSQGLSTEAFF.

The chain has TRBV7-4 and TRBJ1-5; D ambiguous. Per germline, CDR1 SGHVT and CDR2 SQSDAQ. The CDR3 consists of 16 residues. The V gene lost 5 bases and the J gene lost 7 bases, with 21 bases spanning the gap. The CDR3 sequence: CASSRSKDLLDQPQHF. The CDR3 DNA follows: TGTGCCAGCAGCAGGTCTAAGGACCTACTAGACCAGCCCCAGCATTTT.

The V gene is TRBV7-3, the J gene TRBJ2-7; 11 positions match TRBD2. The trim removed 5 bases at V and 9 bases at J, leaving 9 bases unmatched. The V gene's germline CDR1 is SGHTA and CDR2 FQGTGA. The length of the CDR3 is 14 residues. CDR3 sequence (DNA): TGTGCCAGCAGCCCCCCGGGACTAGCGGAGGTGCAGTACTTC. Translating gives CASSPPGLAEVQYF.

The table lists this clone with a few counts. Compared with germline, one end of the junction differs, possibly owing to a read error. The chain is built from TRBV10-1 and TRBJ1-2; D unclear. CDR3 length equals 14 residues. Germline V gene lookup returns CDR1 WNHNN and CDR2 SYGVQD (reference sequence). CDR3 DNA sequence: TGCGCCAGCAGTGAACCTCGGGATATCCTATGTCTCTCCTTC. It codes for CASSEPRDILCLSF.

This chain links TRBV15 with TRBJ1-1; the match to TRBD1 covers 8 bases. Germline-derived CDR1 and CDR2 are LNHNV and YYDKDF (reference sequence). The CDR3 is made up of 17 amino acids. The ends lost 1 base at V and 1 base at J; junction bases unmatched: 8. Written as DNA, the CDR3 is TGTGCCACCAGCAGAGGGGACAGGTTGAGGGGGAACACTGAAGCTTTCTTT. Residues: CATSRGDRLRGNTEAFF.

CDR3 amino acids: CASSEVSGGNQPQHF. CDR3 coding DNA: TGTGCCAGCAGTGAAGTCTCGGGGGGCAATCAGCCCCAGCATTTT. This chain uses TRBV6-1 with TRBJ1-5, with a weak D call TRBD1 (5 bases). V was cut by 1 base and J by 2 bases, with 9 bases left in between. The CDR3 sequence is 15 residues long. The germline V gene encodes CDR1 MNHNS and CDR2 SASEGT.

The CDR3 is CASSPRTGGTTEAFF. In DNA form, the CDR3 reads TGTGCCAGCAGCCCCCGGACAGGGGGCACCACTGAAGCTTTCTTT. The chain couples TRBV11-2 to TRBJ1-1; 11 bases fit TRBD1. Germline V gives CDR1 SGHAT, CDR2 FQNNGV. V was clipped by 5 bases and J by 4 bases; unmatched bases: 6. The CDR3 is made up of 15 amino acids.

V gene TRBV19 combines with J gene TRBJ2-3, with D possibly TRBD1 on 6 matching bases. CDR3 size: 17 residues. V lost 4 bases to trimming and J lost 2 bases, with 19 bases between them. Per the germline V gene, CDR1 is LNHDA and CDR2 is SQIVND (reference sequence). The CDR3 bases are TGTGCCAGTAGTACACGACCGGGACAACCACACACAGATACGCAGTATTTT. Its protein is CASSTRPGQPHTDTQYF.

V gene TRBV4-2 combines with J gene TRBJ2-3, with D unresolved. The CDR3 extends over 15 amino acids. Trimming took off 1 base at V and 4 bases at J, with 12 bases between the two ends. CDR1 is LGHNA, CDR2 YNFKEQ, per germline. CDR3 in amino acids: CASSQGPSGADTQYF. The CDR3 DNA reads TGTGCCAGCAGCCAAGGCCCCTCCGGCGCAGATACGCAGTATTTT.

This chain links TRBV27 with TRBJ2-5; 7 positions match TRBD1. Trimming removed 2 bases from V and 4 bases from J; junction bases left unmatched: 10. The length of the CDR3 is 16 residues. The germline V gene encodes CDR1 MNHEY and CDR2 SMNVEV (reference sequence). The CDR3 sequence: CASSLTRQGTGETQYF. CDR3 DNA: TGTGCCAGCAGTTTAACCCGACAGGGTACGGGAGAGACCCAGTACTTC.

This clone has a single count. The chain couples TRBV7-2 to TRBJ2-7; D may match TRBD1 or TRBD2 (5 bases each). CDR3 length: 15 residues. Germline V CDR1 and CDR2: SGHTA, FQGNSA. V lost 0 bases to trimming and J lost 5 bases, with 14 bases between them. CDR3 amino acids: CASSLAGRETNEQYF. Written as DNA, the CDR3 is TGTGCCAGCAGCTTAGCGGGCAGGGAGACGAACGAGCAGTACTTC.

The gene calls are TRBV5-6 and TRBJ1-5, with D tentatively TRBD1 (6 bases). The V gene's germline CDR1 is SGHDT and CDR2 YYEEEE. V lost 1 base, J lost 5 bases, and 7 bases lay in between. CDR3 length: 13 residues. CDR3 residues: CASSLSGDQPQHF. The CDR3 coding sequence is TGTGCCAGCAGCTTGTCAGGGGATCAGCCCCAGCATTTT.

This chain joins TRBV24-1 and TRBJ1-5; possible D gene TRBD1, 6 bases. Deletions cut 5 bases from V and 4 bases from J, with 11 bases between. The CDR3 is 14 residues long. Looked up from germline, CDR1 is KGHDR and CDR2 is SFDVKD. The CDR3 here is CATSGTEINQPQHF. The CDR3, as DNA: TGTGCCACCAGTGGGACAGAGATAAATCAGCCCCAGCATTTT.

The chain joins TRBV29-1 to TRBJ1-5; perhaps TRBD1 as D (5 bases). In germline, CDR1 is SQVTM, CDR2 ANQGSEA. V was clipped by 8 bases and J by 4 bases, with 15 bases between them. The CDR3 has 13 amino acids. The CDR3 coding sequence is TGCAGCCTCGGGGGAGAGAGTAATCAGCCCCAGCATTTT. Protein product: CSLGGESNQPQHF.

V usage is TRBV10-3 and J usage is TRBJ2-7; D is unresolved. The CDR3 has 14 residues. Germline V gives CDR1 ENHRY, CDR2 SYGVKD. The germline V and J ends were trimmed by 6 bases and 3 bases, with 15 bases remaining between them. The CDR3 DNA sequence: TGTGCCATCAGCAGTGAGAACGAAGACTACGAGCAGTACTTC. The encoded protein is CAISSENEDYEQYF.

The chain recombines TRBV4-3 with TRBJ2-2; 10 nucleotides align to TRBD2. Germline lookup yields CDR1 LGHNA and CDR2 YSLEER. V shed 0 bases and J 7 bases; nucleotides not matched to a gene: 11. The CDR3 is 18 residues long. The DNA for the CDR3 is TGCGCCAGCAGCCAAGATCAAGGGCTAGCGGGAGTTGGCGGGGAGCTGTTTTTT. Amino acids: CASSQDQGLAGVGGELFF.

This clone appeared once. The chain links TRBV4-1 to TRBJ2-7; possibly TRBD1 for D (8 bases). This CDR3 has 17 amino acids. Germline V gene lookup returns CDR1 MGHRA and CDR2 YSYEKL. The V gene lost 1 base and the J gene lost 6 bases, with 22 bases spanning the gap. CDR3 coding DNA: TGCGCCAGCAGCCAAGTTGTTACAGGGGGGGCCAGGTTCGAGCAGTACTTC. Amino acid sequence: CASSQVVTGGARFEQYF.

The V and J genes are TRBV7-7 and TRBJ2-7; D is unresolved. The CDR3 spans 14 residues. Germline V gene sequence: CDR1 SSHAT, CDR2 FNYEAQ (reference sequence). The CDR3 spells CAEALCGASYEQYF. CDR3 DNA sequence: TGTGCAGAGGCACTCTGCGGAGCCTCCTACGAGCAGTACTTC.

CDR3 sequence (DNA): TGTGCCAGCAGTGGCCCACTAGCGGCCATCGCCTACGAGCAGTACTTC. Protein product: CASSGPLAAIAYEQYF. The rearrangement links TRBV6-2 or TRBV6-3 to TRBJ2-7; 8 bases line up with TRBD2. Germline CDR1 MNHEY, CDR2 SVGEGT. The J segment lost 2 bases and the V segment lost 5 bases, leaving 11 bases of the junction unmatched. The CDR3 is 16 amino acids.

The chain is built from TRBV9 and TRBJ2-3; D uncertain. The CDR3 contains 17 residues. Germline assignment: CDR1 SGDLS and CDR2 YYNGEE. V lost 0 bases, J lost 1 base, and 15 bases lay in between. CDR3 in DNA: TGTGCCAGCAGCGTAGATCCAGGCCGAATGTGCACAGATACGCAGTATTTT. Translation gives CASSVDPGRMCTDTQYF.

The CDR3 spells CASSFGPTGPVSGNTIYF. CDR3 bases: TGCGCCAGCAGCTTTGGGCCTACAGGGCCGGTCTCTGGAAACACCATATATTTT. The rearrangement joins TRBV5-1 to TRBJ1-3, with TRBD1 as a possible D gene (6 bases). The V gene lost 2 bases and the J gene lost 0 bases, with 18 bases spanning the gap. This CDR3 spans 18 amino acids. Germline-derived CDR1 and CDR2 are SGHRS and YFSETQ. Complete variable domain (other parts from reference TRBV5-1 and TRBJ1-3): KAGVTQTPRYLIKTRGQQVTLSCSPISGHRSVSWYQQTPGQGLQFLFEYFSETQRNKGNFPGRFSGRQFSNSRSEMNVSTLELGDSALYLCASSFGPTGPVSGNTIYFGEGSWLTVV.

The rearrangement joins TRBV30 to TRBJ1-1, with D tentatively TRBD1 (5 bases). This CDR3 has 15 residues. Germline V CDR1 and CDR2: GTSNPN, SVGIG (reference sequence). V gave up 4 bases and J gave up 1 base, with 16 bases separating them. CDR3 in amino acids: CAWKTSRGPNTEAFF. The CDR3 DNA is TGTGCCTGGAAGACCTCCCGGGGCCCGAACACTGAAGCTTTCTTT.

V and J are TRBV30 and TRBJ1-5; weak D call: TRBD1 (6 bases). Germline V gene lookup returns CDR1 GTSNPN and CDR2 SVGIG (reference sequence). The CDR3 has 14 residues. Trimming removed 1 base from V and 5 bases from J, with 12 bases in between. The CDR3 nucleotides read TGTGCCTGGAGTGAAGGGACACTTGATCAGCCCCAGCATTTT. This gives the protein CAWSEGTLDQPQHF.

This clone was detected once. A read error may produce the germline difference seen at one junction end. V and J are TRBV4-3 and TRBJ1-4; 7 bases are shared with TRBD1. Germline lookup yields CDR1 LGHNA and CDR2 YSLEER. The CDR3 consists of 11 residues. CDR3 coding DNA: TGCGCCAGTAGTGACAGGGAAAGACTGTTTTTT. Its translation: CASSDRERLFF.

The J gene is TRBJ1-5, the V gene TRBV24-1; TRBD1 is a possible D gene (6 bases). V gave up 4 bases and J gave up 7 bases, with 16 bases separating them. There are 15 residues in the CDR3. Germline values: CDR1 KGHDR, CDR2 SFDVKD. CDR3 sequence (DNA): TGTGCCACCAGTGACGGGACAACATTTGGACAGCCCCAGCATTTT. Amino acids: CATSDGTTFGQPQHF.

The chain uses TRBV5-6 and TRBJ2-7; D is possibly TRBD2 (6 bases). The germline V gene encodes CDR1 SGHDT and CDR2 YYEEEE. This CDR3 is 17 amino acids long. Trimming stripped 3 bases from V and 1 base from J, with 20 bases between. The CDR3 sequence is CASSSLMGGRISYEQYF. The DNA of the CDR3 is TGTGCCAGCAGCTCCCTCATGGGGGGACGGATTTCCTACGAGCAGTACTTC.

V usage is TRBV5-4 and J usage is TRBJ2-6; no clear D. Trimming removed 2 bases at V and 0 bases at J, with 15 bases between. In germline, CDR1 is SGHNT, CDR2 YYREEE (reference sequence). The CDR3 is 18 residues long. CDR3 in DNA: TGTGCCAGCAGCTTTGGATCCCCCCGGATCTCTGGGGCCAACGTCCTGACTTTC. Protein: CASSFGSPRISGANVLTF. Together with reference TRBV5-4 and TRBJ2-6, the CDR3 gives the full variable domain: ETGVTQSPTHLIKTRGQQVTLRCSSQSGHNTVSWYQQALGQGPQFIFQYYREEENGRGNFPPRFSGLQFPNYSSELNVNALELDDSALYLCASSFGSPRISGANVLTFGAGSRLTVL.